This T cell receptor (beta chain) was profiled in a study of cytotoxic CD8 clonotypes in ibrutinib-treated CLL. Study at large: For this cohort, patients were approximately ten relapsed/refractory and about 14 treatment-naive, while 17 were IGHV unmutated. The study's findings and limits: Age-matched healthy donor levels were exceeded by baseline clonality, which tracked circulating CD8+ T-cell counts.

Generated by immunoSEQ multiplex PCR, the TCRdb table keeps only in-frame clones and is missing some. The profile shows 45,000 to 70,000 clones, around 60% of them singletons. This clone showed up just once. Its antigen is not identified. The sequence derives from a human donor with chronic lymphocytic leukemia. Sequencing used PBMCs, obtained after 24 months of ibrutinib treatment.

The CDR3 bases are TGTGCCAGCTGGGGACTAGCGGGGAGCACCACAGATACGCAGTATTTT. Its protein is CASWGLAGSTTDTQYF. V usage is TRBV11-2 and J usage is TRBJ2-3; 13 positions match TRBD2. CDR3 size: 16 residues. The germline gives CDR1 SGHAT, CDR2 FQNNGV. V shed 8 bases and J 2 bases; nucleotides not matched to a gene: 7.